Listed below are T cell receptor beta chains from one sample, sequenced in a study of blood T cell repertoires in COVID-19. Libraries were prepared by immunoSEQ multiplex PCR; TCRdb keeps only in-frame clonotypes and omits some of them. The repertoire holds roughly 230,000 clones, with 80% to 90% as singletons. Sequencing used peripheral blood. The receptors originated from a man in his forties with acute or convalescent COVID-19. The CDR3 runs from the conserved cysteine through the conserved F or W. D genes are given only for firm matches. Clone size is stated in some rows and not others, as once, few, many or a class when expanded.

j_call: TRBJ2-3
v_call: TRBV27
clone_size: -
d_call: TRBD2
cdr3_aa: CASSHSTSGGYTQYF
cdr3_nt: TGTGCCAGCAGTCACTCGACTAGCGGGGGATATACGCAGTATTTT

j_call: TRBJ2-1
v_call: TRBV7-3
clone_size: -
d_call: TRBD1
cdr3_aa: CASSSKQGIEQFF
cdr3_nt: TGTGCCAGCAGCTCAAAACAGGGGATTGAGCAGTTCTTC

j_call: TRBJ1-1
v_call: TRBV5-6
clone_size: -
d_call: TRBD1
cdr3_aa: CASSQRDRGGLAEAFF
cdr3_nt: TGTGCCAGCAGCCAGCGAGACAGGGGGGGATTAGCTGAAGCTTTCTTT

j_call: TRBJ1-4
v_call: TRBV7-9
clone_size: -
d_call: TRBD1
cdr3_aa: CASSSTGTGVAGEKLFF
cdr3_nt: TGTGCCAGCAGCTCAACCGGGACAGGGGTGGCGGGGGAAAAACTGTTTTTT

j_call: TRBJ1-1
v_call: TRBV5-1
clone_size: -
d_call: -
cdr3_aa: CASSLATGGYTEAFF
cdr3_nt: TGCGCCAGCAGCTTGGCGACAGGCGGGTACACTGAAGCTTTCTTT

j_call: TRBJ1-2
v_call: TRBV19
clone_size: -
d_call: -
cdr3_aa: CASTKRDTYYGYTF
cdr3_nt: TGTGCCAGCACTAAGAGGGACACCTACTATGGCTACACCTTC

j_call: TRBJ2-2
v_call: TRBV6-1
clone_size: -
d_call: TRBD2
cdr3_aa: CASSDRGGRLPNTGELFF
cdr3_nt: TGTGCCAGCAGTGACCGGGGGGGCCGCCTCCCAAACACCGGGGAGCTGTTTTTT

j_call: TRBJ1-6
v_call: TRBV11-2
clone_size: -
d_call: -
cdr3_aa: CASSLVPQLKPLHF
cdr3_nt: TGTGCCAGCAGCTTAGTTCCTCAGTTAAAACCCCTCCACTTT

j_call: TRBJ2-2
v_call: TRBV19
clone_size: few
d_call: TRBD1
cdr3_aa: CASSIDTGGSTGELFF
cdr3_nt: TGTGCCAGTAGTATAGATACAGGGGGGAGCACCGGGGAGCTGTTTTTT

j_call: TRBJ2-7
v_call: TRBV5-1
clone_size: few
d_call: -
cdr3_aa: CASSYNYEQYF
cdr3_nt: TGCGCCAGCAGCTATAACTACGAGCAGTACTTC

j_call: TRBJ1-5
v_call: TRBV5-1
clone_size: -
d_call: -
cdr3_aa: CASSEGSYSNQPQHF
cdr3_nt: TGCGCCAGCAGCGAGGGTTCTTATAGCAATCAGCCCCAGCATTTT

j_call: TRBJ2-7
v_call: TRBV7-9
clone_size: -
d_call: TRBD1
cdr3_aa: CASSPDRGLTYEQYF
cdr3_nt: TGTGCCAGCAGCCCCGACAGGGGGCTAACCTACGAGCAGTACTTC

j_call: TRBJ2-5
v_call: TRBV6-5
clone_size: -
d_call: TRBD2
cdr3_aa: CASSPREGETQYF
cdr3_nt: TGTGCCAGCAGTCCCAGGGAGGGAGAGACCCAGTACTTC

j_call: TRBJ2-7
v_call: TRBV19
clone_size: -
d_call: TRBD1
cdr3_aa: CASMALGTGPPRQYF
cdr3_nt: TGTGCCAGTATGGCGCTTGGGACAGGCCCACCACGGCAGTACTTC

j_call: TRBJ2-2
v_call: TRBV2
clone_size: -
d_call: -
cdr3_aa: CASSRGRGTGELFF
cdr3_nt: TGTGCCAGCAGCAGGGGACGGGGCACCGGGGAGCTGTTTTTT

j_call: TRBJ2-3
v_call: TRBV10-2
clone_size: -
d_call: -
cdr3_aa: CASSEPRVAGRDTQYF
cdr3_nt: TGCGCCAGCAGTGAGCCACGAGTGGCGGGGAGGGATACGCAGTATTTT

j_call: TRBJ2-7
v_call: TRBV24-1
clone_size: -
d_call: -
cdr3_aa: CATSESYEQYF
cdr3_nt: TGTGCCACCAGTGAATCGTACGAGCAGTACTTC

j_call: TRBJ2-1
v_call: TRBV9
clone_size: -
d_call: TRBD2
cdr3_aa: CASSHVGTINNEQFF
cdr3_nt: TGTGCCAGCAGCCACGTCGGGACTATCAACAATGAGCAGTTCTTC

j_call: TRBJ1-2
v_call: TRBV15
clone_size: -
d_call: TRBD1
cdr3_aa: CATSLDRGGYGYTF
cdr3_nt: TGTGCCACCAGCCTAGACAGGGGCGGCTATGGCTACACCTTC

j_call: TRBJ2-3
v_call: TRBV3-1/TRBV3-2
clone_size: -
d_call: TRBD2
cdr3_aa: CASSQDLAGADTQYF
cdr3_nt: TGTGCCAGCAGCCAAGACCTAGCGGGGGCAGATACGCAGTATTTT

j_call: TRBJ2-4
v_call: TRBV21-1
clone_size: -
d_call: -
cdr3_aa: CASSTIRGGKNIQYF
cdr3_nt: TGTGCCAGCAGCACCATAAGGGGGGGGAAAAACATTCAGTACTTC

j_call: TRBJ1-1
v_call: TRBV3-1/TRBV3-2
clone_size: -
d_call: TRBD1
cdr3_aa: CASSRQGVDAFF
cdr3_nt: TGTGCCAGCAGCCGACAGGGGGTTGACGCTTTCTTT

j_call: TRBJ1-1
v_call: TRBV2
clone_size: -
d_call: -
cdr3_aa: CASRKRGKNTEAFF
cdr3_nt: TGTGCCAGCAGAAAAAGAGGAAAGAACACTGAAGCTTTCTTT

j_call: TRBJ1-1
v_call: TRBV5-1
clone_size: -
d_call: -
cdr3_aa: CASSSNSMNTEAFF
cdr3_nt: TGCGCCAGCAGCTCCAACAGTATGAACACTGAAGCTTTCTTT

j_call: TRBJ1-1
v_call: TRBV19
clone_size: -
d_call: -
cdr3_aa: CASSSRDIRGYTEAFF
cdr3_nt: TGTGCCAGTAGTTCCAGGGACATTCGAGGGTACACTGAAGCTTTCTTT

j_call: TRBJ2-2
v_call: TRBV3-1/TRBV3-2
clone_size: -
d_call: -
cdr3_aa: CASSRTAITGELFF
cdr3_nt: TGTGCCAGCAGTCGGACAGCGATTACCGGGGAGCTGTTTTTT

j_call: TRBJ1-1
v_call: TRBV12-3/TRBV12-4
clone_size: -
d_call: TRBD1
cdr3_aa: CASSSQGLTRAFF
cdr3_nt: TGTGCCAGCAGTTCACAGGGGCTAACCCGAGCTTTCTTT

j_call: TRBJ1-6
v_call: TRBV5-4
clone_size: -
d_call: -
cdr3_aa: CASSLAGISPLHF
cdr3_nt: TGTGCCAGCAGCTTGGCGGGGATTTCACCCCTCCACTTT

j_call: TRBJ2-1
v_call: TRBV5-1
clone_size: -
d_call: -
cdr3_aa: CASSSLSNKGGSYNEQFF
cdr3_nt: TGCGCCAGCAGCAGCCTATCGAACAAAGGGGGCTCCTACAATGAGCAGTTCTTC

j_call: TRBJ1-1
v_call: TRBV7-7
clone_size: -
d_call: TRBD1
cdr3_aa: CASSSVGQGVTEAFF
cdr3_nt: TGTGCCAGCAGCTCGGTGGGACAGGGGGTCACTGAAGCTTTCTTT

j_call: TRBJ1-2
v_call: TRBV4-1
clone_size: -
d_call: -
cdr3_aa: CASSQDRGAGGYTF
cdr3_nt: TGCGCCAGCAGCCAAGACAGGGGCGCGGGTGGCTACACCTTC

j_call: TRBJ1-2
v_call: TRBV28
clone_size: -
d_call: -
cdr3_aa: CASSPGSEGMSGYTF
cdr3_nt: TGTGCCAGCAGCCCCGGTAGTGAGGGAATGAGTGGCTACACCTTC

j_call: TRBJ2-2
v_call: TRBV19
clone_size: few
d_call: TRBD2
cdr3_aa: CASSIGSSGGYTGELFF
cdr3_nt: TGTGCCAGTAGTATAGGAAGTAGCGGGGGGTACACCGGGGAGCTGTTTTTT

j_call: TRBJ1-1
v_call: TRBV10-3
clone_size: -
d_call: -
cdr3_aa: CATINRGTEAFF
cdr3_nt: TGTGCCACCATAAATAGGGGCACTGAAGCTTTCTTT

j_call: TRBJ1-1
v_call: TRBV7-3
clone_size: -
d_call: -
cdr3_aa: CASSLLRAQNTEAFF
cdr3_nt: TGTGCCAGCAGTTTACTCAGGGCACAGAACACTGAAGCTTTCTTT

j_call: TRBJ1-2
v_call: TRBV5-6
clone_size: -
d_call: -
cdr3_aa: CASSLGQPNYGYTF
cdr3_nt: TGTGCCAGCAGCTTGGGACAGCCTAACTATGGCTACACCTTC

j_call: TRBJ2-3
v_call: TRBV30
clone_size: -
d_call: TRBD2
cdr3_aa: CAWSSGAGGFTQYF
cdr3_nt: TGTGCCTGGAGTTCTGGAGCGGGGGGATTTACGCAGTATTTT

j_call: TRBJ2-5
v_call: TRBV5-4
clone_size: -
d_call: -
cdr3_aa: CASSLRTGQETQYF
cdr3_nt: TGTGCCAGCAGCTTGAGGACGGGACAAGAGACCCAGTACTTC

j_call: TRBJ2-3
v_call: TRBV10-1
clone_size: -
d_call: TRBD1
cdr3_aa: CASTDRVLLDTQYF
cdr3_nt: TGCGCCAGCACCGACAGGGTGTTGTTAGATACGCAGTATTTT

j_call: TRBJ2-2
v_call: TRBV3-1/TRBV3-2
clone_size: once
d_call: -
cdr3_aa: CASSQAKQIGELFF
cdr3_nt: TGTGCCAGCAGCCAGGCTAAACAGATCGGGGAGCTGTTTTTT

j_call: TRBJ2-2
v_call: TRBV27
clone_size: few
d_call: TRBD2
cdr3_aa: CASSLPGGGGTGELFF
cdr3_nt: TGTGCCAGCAGTTTACCCGGGGGGGGTGGCACCGGGGAGCTGTTTTTT

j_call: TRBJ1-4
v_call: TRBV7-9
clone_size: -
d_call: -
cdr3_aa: CASSPGGGATNEKLFF
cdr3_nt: TGTGCCAGCAGCCCTGGTGGGGGGGCGACTAATGAAAAACTGTTTTTT

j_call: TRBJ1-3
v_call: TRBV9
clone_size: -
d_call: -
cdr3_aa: CASSVGSGNTIYF
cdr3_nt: TGTGCCAGCAGCGTCGGCTCTGGAAACACCATATATTTT

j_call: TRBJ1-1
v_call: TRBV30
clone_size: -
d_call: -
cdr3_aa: CAWSAFWNTEAFF
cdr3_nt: TGTGCCTGGAGTGCCTTTTGGAACACTGAAGCTTTCTTT

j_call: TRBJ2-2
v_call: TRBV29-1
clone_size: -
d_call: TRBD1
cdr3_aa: CSVPGTGTTGELFF
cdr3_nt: TGCAGCGTCCCCGGGACAGGGACCACCGGGGAGCTGTTTTTT

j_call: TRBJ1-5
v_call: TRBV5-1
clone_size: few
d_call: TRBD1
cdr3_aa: CASRLTGNSNQPQHF
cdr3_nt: TGCGCCAGCAGACTGACAGGGAATAGCAATCAGCCCCAGCATTTT